The clone carrying this T cell receptor beta chain was recorded at least ten times. Amplification of TCR beta CDR3 regions was performed using RNA transcripts as template. First-round RT-PCR targeting the TCR CDR3 was performed with the HTBI primer set. TCRdb re-derived calls from the multiplex PCR reads in MiXCR, one entry per CDR3 protein. The sample carries 250,000 to 300,000 distinct CDR3 sequences, 13% recorded once. The source of the sample is a study of T cells in Graves' hyperthyroidism and ophthalmopathy. The V gene's germline CDR1 is SEHNR and CDR2 FQNEAQ (reference sequence). The CDR3 totals 16 residues. Trimming took off 5 bases at V and 6 bases at J, with 23 bases between the two ends.

The sequenced sample was blood. The chain uses TRBV7-9 and TRBJ2-7, with D possibly being TRBD1 or TRBD2 (5 bases each). This sequence was found in a woman in her 30s with Graves' hyperthyroidism that later progressed to Graves' ophthalmopathy. The CDR3 here is CASSPGSGRDYFEQYF. DNA for the CDR3: TGTGCCAGCAGCCCAGGGAGCGGACGGGATTACTTCGAGCAGTACTTC. The full variable domain, rest sourced from reference TRBV7-9 and TRBJ2-7, is DTGVSQNPRHKITKRGQNVTFRCDPISEHNRLYWYRQTLGQGPEFLTYFQNEAQLEKSRLLSDRFSAERPKGSFSTLEIQRTEQGDSAMYLCASSPGSGRDYFEQYFGPGTRLTVT.